This T cell receptor beta chain is drawn from a study of shared clonotypes between healthy human individuals. Study information: Each donor had three CD4 naive, three CD4 memory, two CD8 naive and one CD8 memory plate.

Germline V gene lookup returns CDR1 LNHDA and CDR2 SQIVND (reference sequence). The CDR3 loop spans 14 amino acids. V shed 3 bases and J shed 5 bases, with 13 bases lying between them. This clone was seen only a few times. The input for sorted-subset replicate PCRs was approximately 210 ng DNA, tens of thousands of T cell genomes. TCRdb's table, derived via immunoSEQ multiplex PCR, lists solely in-frame clones and lacks some. The sample contains 850,000 to 1,200,000 clones, around 76% of which appear only once. The chain joins TRBV19 to TRBJ1-2; D remains ambiguous. The sequence was obtained from a young man in good health. Sequenced material: memory CD4+ T cells sorted from blood. The subset: CD45RA-negative fraction. CDR3 protein: CASSISDASYGYTF. CDR3 sequence (DNA): TGTGCCAGTAGTATTTCGGATGCCTCATATGGCTACACCTTC.